These T cell receptor beta chains were read from a single sample in a study of cytomegalovirus exposure and HLA in healthy donors. Method: immunoSEQ multiplex PCR; TCRdb's copy keeps in-frame clones and lacks some. The sample lists around 200,000 clones, 75% to 90% occurring once. Sample: PBMCs. Receptors were obtained from a woman in her twenties or thirties in good health and CMV-seronegative. CDR3s include the opening cysteine and the closing phenylalanine or tryptophan. A D gene is named only where the DNA matches it firmly. Rows give clone size only sometimes, using once, few, many, or a class for an expanded clone.

v_call	clone_size	j_call	d_call	cdr3_aa	cdr3_nt
TRBV7-9	NA	TRBJ2-1	TRBD2	CASSLGGGAWNEQFF	TGTGCCAGCAGCTTGGGCGGGGGGGCCTGGAATGAGCAGTTCTTC
TRBV30	once	TRBJ2-7	TRBD1	CAWSEGTGKDEQYF	TGTGCCTGGAGTGAAGGGACAGGGAAGGACGAGCAGTACTTC
TRBV5-6	NA	TRBJ2-7	TRBD1	CASSLTGGIYEQYF	TGTGCCAGCAGCTTGACAGGGGGAATCTACGAGCAGTACTTC
TRBV9	once	TRBJ1-3	NA	CASSVQGRGGNTIYF	TGTGCCAGCAGCGTACAGGGCAGGGGAGGAAACACCATATATTTT
TRBV9	once	TRBJ2-7	TRBD1	CASSMGQGYEQYF	TGTGCCAGCAGCATGGGACAGGGGTACGAGCAGTACTTC
TRBV28	NA	TRBJ2-5	TRBD1	CASSPGQHQETQYF	TGTGCCAGCAGTCCGGGACAGCACCAAGAGACCCAGTACTTC
TRBV28	NA	TRBJ1-1	NA	CASSPLGQRNTEAFF	TGTGCCAGCAGTCCGCTCGGACAGAGGAACACTGAAGCTTTCTTT
TRBV7-9	NA	TRBJ2-5	NA	CASSSTGFQETQYF	TGTGCCAGCAGCTCCACAGGGTTCCAAGAGACCCAGTACTTC
TRBV7-3	NA	TRBJ2-3	NA	CASAGPGDTQYF	TGTGCCAGCGCGGGGCCAGGGGATACGCAGTATTTT
TRBV10-3	NA	TRBJ2-4	TRBD2	CAISSGTSFAKNIQYF	TGTGCCATCAGCTCCGGGACTAGTTTCGCCAAAAACATTCAGTACTTC
TRBV16	NA	TRBJ1-1	TRBD1	CASSRDRATEAFF	TGTGCCAGCAGCCGAGACAGGGCCACTGAAGCTTTCTTT
TRBV4-1	NA	TRBJ2-7	TRBD2	CASSRGTSGNYEQYF	TGCGCCAGCAGCCGCGGGACTAGCGGAAACTACGAGCAGTACTTC
TRBV15	NA	TRBJ2-7	NA	CATSRNRDNYEQYF	TGTGCCACCAGCAGAAACCGGGACAACTACGAGCAGTACTTC
TRBV7-2	NA	TRBJ2-2	TRBD2	CASSLAAGYTGELFF	TGTGCCAGCAGCTTAGCAGCGGGATACACCGGGGAGCTGTTTTTT
TRBV28	NA	TRBJ2-1	NA	CASSLATGITDNEQFF	TGTGCCAGCAGTTTAGCCACAGGGATCACGGACAATGAGCAGTTCTTC
TRBV5-4	few	TRBJ2-7	TRBD2	CASRKGLAGSSYEQYF	TGTGCCAGCAGAAAGGGACTAGCGGGGTCCTCCTACGAGCAGTACTTC
TRBV5-1	NA	TRBJ1-1	TRBD1	CASSLIPGGNTEAFF	TGCGCCAGCAGCTTGATACCAGGGGGGAACACTGAAGCTTTCTTT
TRBV6-1	once	TRBJ2-1	NA	CASKLASLNEQFF	TGTGCCAGCAAACTAGCTAGTTTGAATGAGCAGTTCTTC
TRBV5-1	NA	TRBJ2-3	TRBD2	CASSPSGASTDTQYF	TGCGCCAGCAGTCCTAGCGGGGCTAGCACAGATACGCAGTATTTT
TRBV25-1	few	TRBJ2-1	TRBD1	CASSALGTGVSYEQFF	TGTGCCAGCAGTGCCCTCGGGACAGGGGTTTCATATGAGCAGTTCTTC
TRBV7-9	NA	TRBJ1-2	NA	CASSNDPGFGYTF	TGTGCCAGCAGTAATGACCCAGGGTTCGGCTACACCTTC
TRBV9	NA	TRBJ2-1	NA	CASSPSQRDEQFF	TGTGCCAGCAGCCCGAGTCAGAGGGATGAGCAGTTCTTC
TRBV14	NA	TRBJ2-5	TRBD2	CASSQGGLAGVLEQYF	TGTGCCAGCAGCCAAGGGGGACTAGCGGGAGTATTGGAGCAGTACTTC
TRBV19	NA	TRBJ2-5	NA	CASSPMYQETQYF	TGTGCCAGTAGTCCTATGTACCAAGAGACCCAGTACTTC
TRBV2	NA	TRBJ1-4	NA	CASSGMSGNEKLFF	TGTGCCAGCAGTGGAATGTCAGGGAATGAAAAACTGTTTTTT
TRBV2	few	TRBJ1-4	NA	CASNPSSATNEKLFF	TGTGCCAGCAACCCATCCAGTGCAACTAATGAAAAACTGTTTTTT
TRBV27	NA	TRBJ2-7	TRBD2	CASSWTSGYYEQYF	TGTGCCAGCAGTTGGACTAGCGGGTACTACGAGCAGTACTTC
TRBV15	NA	TRBJ2-5	NA	CATSIGGSAETQYF	TGTGCCACCAGCATTGGGGGGTCCGCGGAGACCCAGTACTTC
TRBV27	few	TRBJ2-5	TRBD2	CASSIRLALQETQYF	TGTGCCAGCAGTATTCGACTAGCGCTACAAGAGACCCAGTACTTC
TRBV28	NA	TRBJ1-2	TRBD1	CASSRRQGLGDYGYTF	TGTGCCAGCAGCCGTCGACAGGGGCTGGGTGACTATGGCTACACCTTC
TRBV4-1	NA	TRBJ2-1	TRBD1	CASSQGLTGPPLNEQFF	TGCGCCAGCAGCCAAGGCTTGACAGGGCCTCCCCTCAATGAGCAGTTCTTC
TRBV19	NA	TRBJ1-4	TRBD1	CASSTDREEKLFF	TGTGCCAGTAGTACGGACAGGGAAGAAAAACTGTTTTTT
TRBV15	NA	TRBJ1-1	NA	CATSPGYTEAFF	TGTGCCACCAGCCCGGGGTACACTGAAGCTTTCTTT
TRBV27	NA	TRBJ1-6	TRBD1	CASSADRFSPLHF	TGTGCCAGCAGCGCGGACAGGTTTTCACCCCTCCACTTT
TRBV7-8	NA	TRBJ2-7	TRBD1	CASSLGRTGAYEQYF	TGTGCCAGCAGCTTAGGTCGGACAGGAGCCTACGAGCAGTACTTC
TRBV2	few	TRBJ2-7	TRBD1	CASSEALGTGPYEQYF	TGTGCCAGCAGTGAAGCGCTAGGGACAGGGCCCTACGAGCAGTACTTC
TRBV25-1	NA	TRBJ2-2	NA	CASGRDTNAGELFF	TGTGCCAGCGGGAGGGACACTAACGCCGGGGAGCTGTTTTTT
TRBV5-8	NA	TRBJ2-5	NA	CASSWGAGRETQYF	TGTGCCAGCAGCTGGGGCGCGGGGCGTGAGACCCAGTACTTC
TRBV27	NA	TRBJ2-1	TRBD2	CASRRQRESYNEQFF	TGTGCCAGCAGACGGCAGCGGGAGTCCTACAATGAGCAGTTCTTC
TRBV27	NA	TRBJ1-1	NA	CASSYPGGTEAFF	TGTGCCAGCAGTTACCCCGGGGGGACTGAAGCTTTCTTT
TRBV10-1	NA	TRBJ2-3	TRBD1	CASMAGGGDTQYF	TGCGCCAGCATGGCAGGGGGTGGAGATACGCAGTATTTT
TRBV28	once	TRBJ1-1	NA	CASSLYRVLAEAFF	TGTGCCAGCAGTTTATACAGGGTTCTTGCTGAAGCTTTCTTT
TRBV9	few	TRBJ2-1	TRBD2	CASSPTTSGSSYEQFF	TGTGCCAGCAGCCCGACGACTAGCGGGAGTTCATATGAGCAGTTCTTC
TRBV11-2	NA	TRBJ2-7	TRBD2	CASSFLVGGVSYEQYF	TGTGCCAGCAGCTTTTTGGTCGGGGGGGTCTCCTACGAGCAGTACTTC
TRBV6-1	NA	TRBJ2-2	TRBD2	CASMSGRAPGELFF	TGTGCCAGCATGAGCGGGAGAGCCCCCGGGGAGCTGTTTTTT
TRBV19	NA	TRBJ2-7	NA	CTSSRAPESEQYF	TGTACCAGTAGTAGGGCACCAGAGAGCGAGCAGTACTTC
TRBV9	NA	TRBJ2-5	TRBD2	CASSDGTSGGAEETQYF	TGTGCCAGCAGCGACGGGACTAGCGGGGGGGCAGAAGAGACCCAGTACTTC
TRBV19	NA	TRBJ2-1	NA	CASSDSNVNEQFF	TGTGCCAGTAGTGACTCGAACGTCAATGAGCAGTTCTTC
TRBV5-1	NA	TRBJ2-3	NA	CATSSSDPSTDTQYF	TGCGCCACCTCGTCTAGCGACCCTAGCACAGATACGCAGTATTTT